This T cell receptor beta chain was found in a study of T cell responses to AZD1222 COVID-19 vaccine. TCRdb's table, derived via immunoSEQ multiplex PCR, lists solely in-frame clones and lacks some. The sample has around 160,000 clones, approximately 91% seen once. The germline V and J ends were trimmed by 8 bases and 7 bases, with 38 bases remaining between them. The CDR3 spans 19 residues. The germline gives CDR1 SQVTM, CDR2 ANQGSEA. The genes are TRBV29-1 and TRBJ2-5, with a tentative D call TRBD2 (5 bases). Material: peripheral blood, obtained on day 0 of AZD1222 vaccination. The TCR originated in an adult in good health. The CDR3 DNA is TGCAGCACAAGCCCGGTGGAAGTCAGGACGGAGCTTTCAGAGGGGACCCAGTACTTC. Its translation: CSTSPVEVRTELSEGTQYF.